Each of the 13 T cell receptor beta chains below was sequenced from the same sample in a study of blood T cell repertoires in COVID-19. TCRdb keeps only in-frame clones here, not all; method: immunoSEQ multiplex PCR. The sample holds 250,000 to 300,000 clones, around 86% seen once. Specimen: peripheral blood. Source of these receptors: a woman aged 40 to 50 who had recovered from COVID-19.

CDR3 sequence (DNA): TGTGCCAGCAGCTCCCTGGACAGGGTCTCTGGAAACACCATATATTTT. Its translation is CASSSLDRVSGNTIYF. This chain connects TRBV5-4 to TRBJ1-3, with 8 positions matching TRBD1. CDR1 and CDR2 (germline): SGHNT, YYREEE (reference sequence). The CDR3 loop spans 16 amino acids. Germline trimming cut 3 bases from V and 0 bases from J; bases unmatched to any gene: 5.

This clone appeared a few times. Other nucleotide sequences from this sample produce the same CDR3. The CDR3 protein is CAWSVSRGNTIYF. Written as DNA, the CDR3 is TGTGCCTGGAGTGTTTCCAGGGGAAACACCATATATTTT. The chain is built from TRBV30 and TRBJ1-3, with D uncertain. CDR3 size: 13 residues. CDR1 is GTSNPN, CDR2 SVGIG, per germline (reference sequence). Trimming took off 0 bases at V and 4 bases at J, with 7 bases between the two ends.

The chain recombines TRBV3-1 (or the pseudogene TRBV3-2) with TRBJ1-1; TRBD1 might be the D (6 bases). Trimming took 2 bases from V and 4 from J, leaving 11 bases between them. This CDR3 is built from 14 residues. Per the germline V gene, CDR1 is LGHDT and CDR2 is YNNKEL (reference sequence). The CDR3 reads CASSQTTGSTEAFF. CDR3 in DNA: TGTGCCAGCAGCCAAACTACAGGGAGCACTGAAGCTTTCTTT.

V gene TRBV13 combines with J gene TRBJ2-7; 12 bases map to TRBD1. The CDR3 is 14 residues long. The germline V gene has CDR1 PRHDT and CDR2 FYEKMQ (reference sequence). V lost 5 bases, J lost 4 bases, and 3 bases stayed unmatched. The CDR3 loop is CASSAGQGAYEQYF. As DNA, the CDR3 is TGTGCCAGCAGCGCGGGACAGGGGGCTTACGAGCAGTACTTC.

V usage is TRBV7-8 and J usage is TRBJ1-4, with a weak D call TRBD1 (5 bases). The CDR3 sequence is 16 residues long. V lost 4 bases to trimming and J lost 0 bases, with 12 bases between them. Germline values: CDR1 SGHVS, CDR2 FQNEAQ. CDR3 region: CASSSRQPTTNEKLFF. In nucleotides, the CDR3 is TGTGCCAGCAGCTCCAGACAGCCTACAACTAATGAAAAACTGTTTTTT.

In its sample, this clone was seen a few times. The chain couples TRBV5-5 to TRBJ1-1, with 8 bases identical to TRBD1. V dropped 0 bases and J dropped 4; count of bases not matched to a gene: 8. The length of the CDR3 is 16 residues. Looked up from germline, CDR1 is SGHKS and CDR2 is YYEKEE (reference sequence). Here the CDR3 reads CASSLGPGTGPTEAFF. The CDR3 DNA reads TGTGCCAGCAGCTTGGGGCCCGGGACAGGACCCACTGAAGCTTTCTTT.

This clone was seen a single time. V usage is TRBV5-4 and J usage is TRBJ2-7, with TRBD1 as a possible D gene (6 bases). Trimming removed 2 bases from V and 7 bases from J, with 13 bases in between. The germline CDR1 and CDR2 sequences are SGHNT and YYREEE (reference sequence). The CDR3 totals 13 residues. CDR3 DNA sequence: TGTGCCAGCAGCTTTACAGGGACGCGGGAGCAGTACTTC. It codes for CASSFTGTREQYF.

This chain connects TRBV6-5 to TRBJ1-1; perhaps TRBD1 as D (6 bases). Trimming cost V 6 bases and J 4 bases, with 12 bases left between them. CDR3 size: 13 residues. Germline CDR1 MNHEY, CDR2 SVGAGI. The CDR3 loop is CASSPRQVTEAFF. The CDR3, as DNA: TGTGCCAGCAGCCCCCGACAGGTCACTGAAGCTTTCTTT.

This chain joins TRBV3-1 (or the pseudogene TRBV3-2) and TRBJ1-1; 7 nucleotides align to TRBD1. The CDR3 extends over 14 amino acids. With V trimmed by 2 bases and J by 4 bases, 4 bases remained unmatched. Per germline, CDR1 LGHDT and CDR2 YNNKEL (reference sequence). CDR3 DNA: TGTGCCAGCAGCCAAAAGGGGGCAACCACTGAAGCTTTCTTT. Its translation is CASSQKGATTEAFF.

V is TRBV5-1 and J is TRBJ1-2, with D perhaps TRBD1 (6 bases). This CDR3 region has 11 residues. Germline V gene data show CDR1 as SGHRS and CDR2 as YFSETQ. The V end lost 6 bases, the J end lost 6 bases, and 9 bases lay between the germline ends. The CDR3 spells CASTQGDGYTF. The CDR3 bases are TGCGCCAGCACACAGGGCGATGGCTACACCTTC.

The chain has TRBV9 and TRBJ1-2, with D perhaps matching TRBD1 (5 bases). Looked up from germline, CDR1 is SGDLS and CDR2 is YYNGEE. The CDR3 consists of 18 residues. The V end lost 0 bases, the J end lost 0 bases, and 18 bases lay between the germline ends. The CDR3 DNA reads as TGTGCCAGCAGCGTAGTGGCCAGGGAAGGTATTCCTAACTATGGCTACACCTTC. Protein product: CASSVVAREGIPNYGYTF.

The chain carries TRBV2 and TRBJ2-7; TRBD1 matches 7 bases. Losses at the gene ends were 3 bases for V and 1 base for J; bases not matched to a gene: 6. Germline values: CDR1 SNHLY, CDR2 FYNNEI. This CDR3 spans 15 amino acids. The CDR3 here is CASSDPGTDSYEQYF. The CDR3, as DNA: TGTGCCAGCAGTGATCCCGGGACAGATTCCTACGAGCAGTACTTC.

This clone has only a few counts. This chain joins TRBV11-3 and TRBJ2-2; 7 bases line up with TRBD1. After removal of 4 bases from V and 0 bases from J, the junction contained 11 bases not matched to a gene. The CDR3 contains 18 residues. Germline CDR1 SGHNT, CDR2 YENEEA. Here the CDR3 DNA reads TGTGCCAGCAGCTCAACCTCTAGGGACAGCGCGAACACCGGGGAGCTGTTTTTT. Translating it yields CASSSTSRDSANTGELFF.